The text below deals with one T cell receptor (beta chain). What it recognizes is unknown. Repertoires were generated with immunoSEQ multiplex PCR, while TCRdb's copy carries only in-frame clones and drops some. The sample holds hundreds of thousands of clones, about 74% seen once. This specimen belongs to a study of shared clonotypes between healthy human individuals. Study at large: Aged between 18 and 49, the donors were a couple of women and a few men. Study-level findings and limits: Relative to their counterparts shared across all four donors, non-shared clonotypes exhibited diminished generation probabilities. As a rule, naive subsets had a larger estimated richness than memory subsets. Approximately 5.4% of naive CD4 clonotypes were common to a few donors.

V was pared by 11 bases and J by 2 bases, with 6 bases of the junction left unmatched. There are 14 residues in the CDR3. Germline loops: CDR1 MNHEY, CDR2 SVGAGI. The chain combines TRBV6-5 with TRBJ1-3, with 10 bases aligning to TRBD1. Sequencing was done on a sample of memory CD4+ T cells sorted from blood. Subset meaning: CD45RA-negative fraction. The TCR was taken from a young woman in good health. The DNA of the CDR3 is TGTGCCTGCTCCGGGACAGGGGCTGGAAACACCATATATTTT. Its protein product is CACSGTGAGNTIYF.